These 15 T cell receptor beta chains share one sample of origin, sequenced in a study of T cells in Graves' hyperthyroidism and ophthalmopathy. Amplification of TCR beta CDR3 regions was performed using RNA transcripts as template. An initial round of RT-PCR targeting the TCR CDR3 relied on the HTBI primer set. TCRdb fed the multiplex PCR reads into MiXCR, producing one record per CDR3 protein. The sample includes hundreds of thousands of distinct CDR3 sequences, around 45% of them seen just once. Sequenced material: peripheral blood or thyroid tissue (not recorded which). The origin of the receptors is a woman aged 18 to 35 with Graves' hyperthyroidism.

The V gene is TRBV29-1, the J gene TRBJ1-2; the match to TRBD1 covers 10 bases. V lost 3 bases and J lost 4; bases outside the gene matches: 5. The CDR3 runs 14 residues. Germline CDR1 is SQVTM and CDR2 is ANQGSEA. CDR3 in amino acids: CSVEDRGATYGYTF. CDR3 coding DNA: TGCAGCGTTGAGGACAGGGGGGCCACCTATGGCTACACCTTC.

Points on this clonotype: Because it lacks the conserved phenylalanine or tryptophan at the end, this CDR3 is likely a read error. The V and J genes are TRBV9 and TRBJ2-7, with TRBD1 identical over 7 bases. After removal of 4 bases from V and 4 bases from J, the junction contained 11 bases not matched to a gene. Germline lookup yields CDR1 SGDLS and CDR2 YYNGEE. This CDR3 has 15 amino acids. This CDR3 reads CASSLGGDRAYEQYY. The CDR3 nucleotides read TGTGCCAGCAGCTTAGGGGGAGACAGGGCGTACGAGCAGTACTAC.

This clonotype was counted at least ten times. J is TRBJ1-1 and V is TRBV7-9; 7 bases are shared with TRBD1. The J segment lost 7 bases and the V segment lost 5 bases, leaving 7 bases of the junction unmatched. The CDR3 has 13 residues. CDR1 and CDR2 (germline): SEHNR, FQNEAQ (reference sequence). The CDR3 loop is CASSAQGGGEAFF. In DNA form, the CDR3 reads TGTGCCAGCAGCGCCCAGGGGGGCGGTGAAGCTTTCTTT.

The rearrangement links TRBV4-2 to TRBJ2-5; 14 bases agree with TRBD2. The germline gives CDR1 LGHNA, CDR2 YNFKEQ. V lost 4 bases to trimming and J lost 7 bases; unmatched junction nucleotides: 8. The CDR3 is 16 amino acids. CDR3 in amino acids: CASSLLVGLAGGTQYF. DNA for the CDR3: TGTGCCAGCAGCCTCCTCGTTGGACTAGCGGGAGGGACCCAGTACTTC.

To note about this clonotype: Mismatch with germline at one junction end may stem from a read error. The chain employs TRBV20-1 and TRBJ2-5; 9 bases are shared with TRBD2. In germline, CDR1 is DFQATT, CDR2 SNEGSKA (reference sequence). The CDR3 has 15 residues. CDR3 sequence (DNA): TGCAGTGCTCGAGATAGCGGGAGAGACCAAGAGACCCAGTACTTC. Translated: CSARDSGRDQETQYF.

The genes are TRBV29-1 and TRBJ2-7; 12 bases are shared with TRBD2. The CDR3 has 14 amino acids. V shed 7 bases, J shed 0 bases, and the junction held 4 bases outside the gene matches. Germline CDR1 is SQVTM and CDR2 is ANQGSEA. The CDR3 region is CSALTSGSSYEQYF. Here the CDR3 DNA reads TGCAGCGCCTTGACTAGCGGGAGCTCCTACGAGCAGTACTTC.

The chain carries TRBV25-1 and TRBJ2-7, with D unclear. The CDR3 is 16 amino acids. Germline loops: CDR1 MGHDK, CDR2 SYGVNS. Between the trimmed V and J ends, which lost 5 bases and 0 bases, there was a span of 17 bases. The CDR3 DNA is TGTGCCAGCAGTTACCCAGACGCGGCGAGCTCCTACGAGCAGTACTTC. Residues: CASSYPDAASSYEQYF.

This chain links TRBV29-1 with TRBJ2-3, with D possibly being TRBD2 (5 bases). The CDR3 has 13 amino acids. Germline lookup yields CDR1 SQVTM and CDR2 ANQGSEA. V lost 6 bases, J lost 7 bases, and 17 bases lay in between. The CDR3 sequence: CSVEKLREYTQYF. The CDR3 DNA is TGCAGCGTCGAAAAATTGAGGGAATATACGCAGTATTTT.

Here the CDR3 DNA reads TGTGCCAGCAGCCAAGATGTGGAAAGGGGTCATGGCTACACCTTC. It codes for CASSQDVERGHGYTF. The gene calls are TRBV7-9 and TRBJ1-2; weak D call: TRBD1 (5 bases). The V end lost 5 bases, the J end lost 6 bases, and 19 bases lay between the germline ends. Per germline, CDR1 SEHNR and CDR2 FQNEAQ (reference sequence). There are 15 residues in the CDR3.

This sequence joins TRBV19 and TRBJ1-4; 7 positions match TRBD1. The CDR3 has 15 amino acids. Losses at the gene ends were 2 bases for V and 6 bases for J; bases not matched to a gene: 6. CDR1 is LNHDA and CDR2 is SQIVND in the germline V gene (reference sequence). The CDR3 region is CASSINGQGDEKLFF. As DNA, the CDR3 is TGTGCCAGTAGTATAAACGGGCAGGGGGATGAAAAACTGTTTTTT. The full variable domain, its missing parts supplied by reference TRBV19 and TRBJ1-4, is DGGITQSPKYLFRKEGQNVTLSCEQNLNHDAMYWYRQDPGQGLRLIYYSQIVNDFQKGDIAEGYSVSREKKESFPLTVTSAQKNPTAFYLCASSINGQGDEKLFFGSGTQLSVL.

In nucleotides, the CDR3 is TGTGCCAGCAGCAGGGGACTAGCGGGAGAGGAGACCCAGTACTTC. Residues: CASSRGLAGEETQYF. The chain joins TRBV7-9 to TRBJ2-5; 14 positions agree with TRBD2. This CDR3 has 15 amino acids. Germline assignment: CDR1 SEHNR and CDR2 FQNEAQ (reference sequence). V lost 5 bases and J lost 5; bases outside the gene matches: 4.

The J gene is TRBJ1-1, the V gene TRBV10-1; TRBD1 matches at 7 bases. There are 15 residues in the CDR3. The junction had 9 bases not matched to a gene; V was cut back by 7 bases and J by 1 base. Germline V CDR1 and CDR2: WNHNN, SYGVQD (reference sequence). CDR3 residues: CASIEGAPKNTEAFF. The CDR3 region has the DNA TGCGCCAGCATCGAGGGGGCGCCCAAGAACACTGAAGCTTTCTTT.

The chain is built from TRBV29-1 and TRBJ1-2; maybe TRBD1 (5 bases). Germline V gives CDR1 SQVTM, CDR2 ANQGSEA. The V end lost 6 bases, the J end lost 8 bases, and 10 bases lay between the germline ends. The CDR3 contains 10 residues. In DNA form, the CDR3 reads TGCAGCGTGGGGCGACAGGGCTACACCTTC. Translated, it gives CSVGRQGYTF.

About this clonotype: Germline and junction disagree at one end, which may indicate a read error. The chain employs TRBV7-9 and TRBJ2-2; weak D call: TRBD2 (6 bases). This CDR3 is 16 amino acids long. Germline V gives CDR1 SEHNR, CDR2 FQNEAQ (reference sequence). The CDR3 loop reads CASSLASVLPTGGLFF. CDR3 sequence (DNA): TGTGCCAGCAGCTTAGCCTCGGTCCTCCCCACCGGGGGGCTGTTTTTT.

The V and J genes are TRBV7-9 and TRBJ1-6, with a possible D match to TRBD1 (6 bases). V was clipped by 5 bases and J by 7 bases, with 12 bases between them. The CDR3 is 14 residues long. Germline CDR1 SEHNR, CDR2 FQNEAQ (reference sequence). Here the CDR3 reads CASSPGQLNSPLHF. The CDR3 nucleotides read TGTGCCAGCAGCCCTGGACAGCTGAATTCACCCCTCCACTTT.